This T cell receptor beta chain was observed in a study of early T cells in non-severe SARS-CoV-2 infection. The V gene's germline CDR1 is SGHDT and CDR2 YYEEEE. The CDR3 is 15 amino acids. Trimming pared 9 bases from V and 4 bases from J, leaving 22 bases between. MiXCR, applied by TCRdb to the 5' RACE reads, yields one record per CDR3 protein. The table shows around 61,000 distinct CDR3 sequences, with under 12% occurring only once. Sequencing was performed on whole blood. The origin of this receptor is an adult who was a healthcare worker with PCR-confirmed SARS-CoV-2 infection or an uninfected control (not recorded which). The V call is TRBV5-6, the J call TRBJ2-5; perhaps D is TRBD1 or TRBD2 (7 bases each). The CDR3 loop is CANRHTGEGVETQYF. Written as DNA, the CDR3 is TGTGCCAACAGACATACAGGGGAGGGCGTAGAGACCCAGTACTTC.